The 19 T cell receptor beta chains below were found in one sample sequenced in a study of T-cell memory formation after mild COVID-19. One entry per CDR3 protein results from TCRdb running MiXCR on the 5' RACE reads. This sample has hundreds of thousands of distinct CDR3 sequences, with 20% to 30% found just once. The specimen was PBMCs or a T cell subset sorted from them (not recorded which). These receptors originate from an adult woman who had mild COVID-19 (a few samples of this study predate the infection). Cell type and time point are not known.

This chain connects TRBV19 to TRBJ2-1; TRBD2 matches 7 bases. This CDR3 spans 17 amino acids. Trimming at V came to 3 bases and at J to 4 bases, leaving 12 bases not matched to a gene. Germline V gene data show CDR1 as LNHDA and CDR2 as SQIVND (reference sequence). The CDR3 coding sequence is TGTGCCAGTAGTATTACAGTGTGGAGCGGGGCTTACAATGAGCAGTTCTTC. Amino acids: CASSITVWSGAYNEQFF. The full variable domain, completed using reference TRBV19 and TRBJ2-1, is DGGITQSPKYLFRKEGQNVTLSCEQNLNHDAMYWYRQDPGQGLRLIYYSQIVNDFQKGDIAEGYSVSREKKESFPLTVTSAQKNPTAFYLCASSITVWSGAYNEQFFGPGTRLTVL.

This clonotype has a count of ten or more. Written as DNA, the CDR3 is TGTGCCAGCAGCCCTCGGGACACCTCCTACGAGCAGTACTTC. Translation gives CASSPRDTSYEQYF. The chain uses TRBV5-6 and TRBJ2-7; D perhaps matches TRBD1 (6 bases). V was shortened by 4 bases and J by 0 bases, with 11 bases between the two germline ends. Germline CDR1 and CDR2: SGHDT and YYEEEE. CDR3 length: 14 residues.

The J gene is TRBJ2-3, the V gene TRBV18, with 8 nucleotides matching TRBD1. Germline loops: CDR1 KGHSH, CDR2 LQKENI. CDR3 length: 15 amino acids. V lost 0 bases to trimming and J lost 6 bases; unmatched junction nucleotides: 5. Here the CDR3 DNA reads TGTGCCAGCTCACCACCGGCAGGGGGCAGCGATACGCAGTATTTT. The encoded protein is CASSPPAGGSDTQYF.

The CDR3 protein is CASSKGLAPNNEQFF. The CDR3, as DNA: TGTGCCAGCAGCAAGGGACTAGCGCCGAACAATGAGCAGTTCTTC. The chain recombines TRBV7-9 with TRBJ2-1; 10 bases are shared with TRBD2. The germline V gene has CDR1 SEHNR and CDR2 FQNEAQ (reference sequence). With V trimmed by 5 bases and J by 5 bases, 6 bases remained unmatched. This CDR3 comprises 15 residues.

The CDR3 loop reads CASSSSRRQGSGYTF. Written as DNA, the CDR3 is TGTGCCAGCAGCTCTAGCCGTCGACAGGGGAGTGGCTACACCTTC. This rearrangement joins TRBV11-2 to TRBJ1-2; 8 bases are a match to TRBD1. J was trimmed by 7 bases and V by 4 bases; bases with no gene match: 11. Germline V lookup: CDR1 SGHAT, CDR2 FQNNGV. The CDR3 has 15 amino acids.

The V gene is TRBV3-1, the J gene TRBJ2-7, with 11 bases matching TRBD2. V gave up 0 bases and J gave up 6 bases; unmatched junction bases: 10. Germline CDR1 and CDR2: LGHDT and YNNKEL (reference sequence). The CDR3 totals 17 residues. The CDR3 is CASSQERLAGNKGEQYF. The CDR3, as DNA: TGTGCCAGCAGCCAAGAGAGACTAGCGGGGAATAAAGGCGAGCAGTACTTC.

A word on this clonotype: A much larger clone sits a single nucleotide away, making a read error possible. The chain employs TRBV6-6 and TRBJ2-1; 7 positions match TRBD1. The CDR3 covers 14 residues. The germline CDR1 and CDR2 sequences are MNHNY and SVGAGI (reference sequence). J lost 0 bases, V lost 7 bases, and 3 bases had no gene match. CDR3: CASIRQGSYNEQFF. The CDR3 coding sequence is TGTGCCAGCATCAGACAGGGCTCCTACAATGAGCAGTTCTTC.

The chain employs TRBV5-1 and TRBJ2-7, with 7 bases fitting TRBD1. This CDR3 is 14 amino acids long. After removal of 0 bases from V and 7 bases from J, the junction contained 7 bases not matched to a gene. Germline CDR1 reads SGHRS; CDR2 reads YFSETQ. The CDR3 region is CASSLGTGPTEQYF. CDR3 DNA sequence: TGCGCCAGCAGCTTGGGGACAGGACCCACTGAGCAGTACTTC.

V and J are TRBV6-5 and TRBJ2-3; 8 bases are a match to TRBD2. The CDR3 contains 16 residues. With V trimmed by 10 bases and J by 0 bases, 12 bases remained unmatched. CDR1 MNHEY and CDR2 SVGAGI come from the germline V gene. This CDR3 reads CATLRLAWVSTDTQYF. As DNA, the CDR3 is TGTGCCACCTTAAGACTAGCGTGGGTGAGCACAGATACGCAGTATTTT.

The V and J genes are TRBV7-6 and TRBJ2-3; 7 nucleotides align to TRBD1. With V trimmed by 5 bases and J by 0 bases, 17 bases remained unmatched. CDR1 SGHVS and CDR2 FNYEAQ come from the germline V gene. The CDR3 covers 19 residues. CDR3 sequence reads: CASSPGQGVLLYSTDTQYF. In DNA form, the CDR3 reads TGTGCCAGCAGCCCGGGGCAGGGGGTTTTACTCTATAGCACAGATACGCAGTATTTT.

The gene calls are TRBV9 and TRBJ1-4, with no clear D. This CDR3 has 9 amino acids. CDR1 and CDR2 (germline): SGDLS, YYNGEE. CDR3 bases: TGTATTATTCGGAGGAAACTGTTTTTT. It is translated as CIIRRKLFF.

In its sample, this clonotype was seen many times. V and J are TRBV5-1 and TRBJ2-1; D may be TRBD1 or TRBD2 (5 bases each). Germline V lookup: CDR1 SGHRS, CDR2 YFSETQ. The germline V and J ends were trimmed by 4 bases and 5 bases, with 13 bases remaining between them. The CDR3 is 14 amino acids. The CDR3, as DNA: TGCGCCAGCAGCCCGACCGGGGCCGACAATGAGCAGTTCTTC. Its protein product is CASSPTGADNEQFF. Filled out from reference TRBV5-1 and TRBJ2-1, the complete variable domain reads KAGVTQTPRYLIKTRGQQVTLSCSPISGHRSVSWYQQTPGQGLQFLFEYFSETQRNKGNFPGRFSGRQFSNSRSEMNVSTLELGDSALYLCASSPTGADNEQFFGPGTRLTVL.

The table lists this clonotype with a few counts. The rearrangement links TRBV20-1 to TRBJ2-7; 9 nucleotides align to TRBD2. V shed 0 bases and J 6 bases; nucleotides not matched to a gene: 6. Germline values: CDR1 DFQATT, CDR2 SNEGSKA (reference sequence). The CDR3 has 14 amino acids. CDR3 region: CSARDLAGGIEQYF. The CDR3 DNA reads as TGCAGTGCTAGAGATCTGGCGGGAGGGATCGAGCAGTACTTC.

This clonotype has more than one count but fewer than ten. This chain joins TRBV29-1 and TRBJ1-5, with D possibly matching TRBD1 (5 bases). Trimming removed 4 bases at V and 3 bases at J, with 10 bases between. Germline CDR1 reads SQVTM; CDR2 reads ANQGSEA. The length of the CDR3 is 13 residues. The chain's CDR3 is CSVARDDNQPQHF. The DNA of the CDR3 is TGCAGCGTTGCCCGGGACGACAATCAGCCCCAGCATTTT.

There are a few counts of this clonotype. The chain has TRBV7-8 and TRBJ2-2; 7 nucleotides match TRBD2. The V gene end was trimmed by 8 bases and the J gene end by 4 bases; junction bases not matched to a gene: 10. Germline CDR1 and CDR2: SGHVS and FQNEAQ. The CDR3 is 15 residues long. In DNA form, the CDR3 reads TGTGCCAGCCAAGGACTAGACCGTTCCACCGGGGAGCTGTTTTTT. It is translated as CASQGLDRSTGELFF.

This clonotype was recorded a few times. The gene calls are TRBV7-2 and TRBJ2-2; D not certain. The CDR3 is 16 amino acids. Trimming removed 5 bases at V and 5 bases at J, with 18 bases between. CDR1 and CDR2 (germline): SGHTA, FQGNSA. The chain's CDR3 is CASSLRAVYSTGELFF. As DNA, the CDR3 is TGTGCCAGCAGCCTACGGGCCGTCTACTCGACCGGGGAGCTGTTTTTT.

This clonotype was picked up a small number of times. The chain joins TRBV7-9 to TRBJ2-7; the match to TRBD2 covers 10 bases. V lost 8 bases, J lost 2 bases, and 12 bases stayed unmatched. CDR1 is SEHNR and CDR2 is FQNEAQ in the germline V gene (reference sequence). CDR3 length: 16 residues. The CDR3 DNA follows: TGTGCCAGCTCCTCGAAACTAGCGGGAAGACCCTACGAGCAGTACTTC. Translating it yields CASSSKLAGRPYEQYF.

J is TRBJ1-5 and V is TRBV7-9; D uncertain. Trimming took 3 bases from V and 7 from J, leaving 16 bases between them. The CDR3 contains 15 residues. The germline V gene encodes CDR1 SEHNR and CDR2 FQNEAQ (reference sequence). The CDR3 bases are TGTGCCAGCAGCTTTTCTGGGGAAGAGGGCCAGCCCCAGCATTTT. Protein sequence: CASSFSGEEGQPQHF.

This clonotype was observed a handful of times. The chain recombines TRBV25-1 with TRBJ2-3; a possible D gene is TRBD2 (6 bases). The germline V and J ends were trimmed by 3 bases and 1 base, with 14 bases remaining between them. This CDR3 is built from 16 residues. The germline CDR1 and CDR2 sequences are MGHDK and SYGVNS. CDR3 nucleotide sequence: TGTGCCAGCAGTGACCCTTTGCGGGAAGGCACAGATACGCAGTATTTT. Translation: CASSDPLREGTDTQYF. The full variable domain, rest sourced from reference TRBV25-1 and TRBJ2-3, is EADIYQTPRYLVIGTGKKITLECSQTMGHDKMYWYQQDPGMELHLIHYSYGVNSTEKGDLSSESTVSRIRTEHFPLTLESARPSHTSQYLCASSDPLREGTDTQYFGPGTRLTVL.